The text below deals with one T cell receptor (beta chain). Relative to the germline gene, one junction end is altered; a read error may explain this. This sample was included in a study of graft-versus-host responses after intestinal transplantation. Clones were sequenced by immunoSEQ multiplex PCR, and TCRdb holds only the in-frame ones, with some missing. The data show roughly 20,000 clones, roughly two fifths seen once. General observations from the study: Early declines in HvG clones that occurred post-transplant were associated with peak circulating GvH clone levels. The marrow of recipients harbored GvH clones, and ileum or blood showed some of them first.

CDR1 is SGHVS, CDR2 FQNEAQ, per germline. The CDR3 covers 13 residues. Stimulators, approximately 200,000 irradiated and violet-dye-labeled cells, were plated with approximately 200,000 CFSE-labeled responder cells. Responder CD3+CD4+ and CD3+CD8+ cells that were proliferating and CFSE-low were sorted after the reaction. The sample here was alloreactive CD8+ T cells from a mixed lymphocyte reaction culture, taken before intestinal transplant. Subset described: CFSE-low proliferating T cells sorted from roughly six-day pre-transplant mixed lymphocyte reaction (GvH or HvG direction). The chain joins TRBV7-8 to TRBJ1-2, with D possibly matching TRBD1 (5 bases). This sequence was found in a human patient who received an intestinal transplant. The CDR3 here is CASSLAPVGREVF. The CDR3 DNA reads TGTGCCAGCAGCTTAGCTCCAGTGGGCAGGGAGGTCTTC.